Following are 26 T cell receptor beta chains from one sample sequenced in a study of shared T cell receptors in the human thymus. The table came from immunoSEQ multiplex PCR; TCRdb's copy has only in-frame clones and leaves some out. Among hundreds of thousands of clones, approximately 85% were seen once, and the ten largest hold more than 0.008%. These data are also associated with another study on human thymus T cells.

Sequenced input: thymocytes. The receptors here all came from a girl under three years old with a congenital heart defect.

V is TRBV27 and J is TRBJ1-1, with D uncertain. Trimming took 2 bases from V and 4 from J, leaving 8 bases between them. The CDR3 extends over 13 amino acids. The germline CDR1 and CDR2 sequences are MNHEY and SMNVEV (reference sequence). This CDR3 is CASSLEQSTEAFF. The CDR3 DNA sequence: TGTGCCAGCAGTTTAGAACAGAGCACTGAAGCTTTCTTT.

The rearrangement links TRBV6-5 to TRBJ1-2; D ambiguous. This CDR3 is 13 amino acids long. Trimming stripped 7 bases from V and 4 bases from J, with 13 bases between. In germline, CDR1 is MNHEY, CDR2 SVGAGI. The CDR3 DNA sequence: TGTGCCAGCACCGGCGGAGTGGGCTATGGCTACACCTTC. It is translated as CASTGGVGYGYTF.

The chain joins TRBV27 to TRBJ2-3, with 8 bases aligning to TRBD1. CDR3 length equals 15 residues. The germline V gene has CDR1 MNHEY and CDR2 SMNVEV (reference sequence). V shed 3 bases, J shed 3 bases, and the junction held 5 bases outside the gene matches. CDR3 sequence (DNA): TGTGCCAGCAGTTTCCTGACAGGGGTGACAGATACGCAGTATTTT. Its protein product is CASSFLTGVTDTQYF.

V and J are TRBV13 and TRBJ2-4; D not certain. The germline V and J ends were trimmed by 4 bases and 3 bases, with 7 bases remaining between them. Germline V lookup: CDR1 PRHDT, CDR2 FYEKMQ (reference sequence). The CDR3 consists of 13 residues. CDR3 region: CASSSLDKNIQYF. CDR3 DNA sequence: TGTGCCAGCAGCTCGTTAGACAAAAACATTCAGTACTTC.

The rearrangement uses TRBV29-1 and TRBJ2-3; 7 nucleotides agree with TRBD1. CDR3 length: 12 amino acids. Germline V gene lookup returns CDR1 SQVTM and CDR2 ANQGSEA. Germline trimming cut 7 bases from V and 2 bases from J; bases unmatched to any gene: 3. DNA of the CDR3: TGCAGCGCGGGACAGACCACAGATACGCAGTATTTT. Amino acid sequence: CSAGQTTDTQYF.

The chain combines TRBV5-1 with TRBJ1-1; 9 nucleotides line up with TRBD1. Germline loops: CDR1 SGHRS, CDR2 YFSETQ. The trim removed 5 bases at V and 0 bases at J, leaving 8 bases unmatched. CDR3 length equals 16 residues. The CDR3 here is CASREPGTGLNTEAFF. The CDR3 DNA reads TGCGCCAGCAGAGAACCTGGGACAGGGCTGAACACTGAAGCTTTCTTT.

The V and J genes are TRBV7-2 and TRBJ1-6; D gene uncertain. The CDR3 length is 16 residues. Germline CDR1 and CDR2: SGHTA and FQGNSA. With 3 bases removed from V and 1 base from J, the gap between germline ends came to 10 bases. CDR3 sequence reads: CASSLPGRSYNSPLHF. The CDR3 DNA reads TGTGCCAGCAGCTTGCCGGGGAGGTCCTATAATTCACCCCTCCACTTT.

The rearrangement uses TRBV10-3 and TRBJ1-1, with a weak D call TRBD1 (5 bases). CDR1 is ENHRY, CDR2 SYGVKD, per germline. There are 11 residues in the CDR3. V was cut by 6 bases and J by 5 bases, with 7 bases left in between. The CDR3 protein is CAIRGGTEAFF. The CDR3 DNA sequence: TGTGCCATCAGGGGGGGAACTGAAGCTTTCTTT.

This clone was counted once. The chain couples TRBV9 to TRBJ2-1; TRBD2 aligns across 10 bases. Germline V CDR1 and CDR2: SGDLS, YYNGEE. This CDR3 comprises 17 residues. V was pared by 0 bases and J by 2 bases, with 5 bases of the junction left unmatched. In DNA, the CDR3 is TGTGCCAGCAGCGTAGGGAGCGGGGGGGAGACCTACAATGAGCAGTTCTTC. This translates into CASSVGSGGETYNEQFF.

V gene TRBV7-2 combines with J gene TRBJ1-1; D is ambiguous. Germline V gene sequence: CDR1 SGHTA, CDR2 FQGNSA. The CDR3 is 16 amino acids. Trimming took off 1 base at V and 1 base at J, with 13 bases between the two ends. CDR3 amino acids: CASSLGPRGKNTEAFF. Written as DNA, the CDR3 is TGTGCCAGCAGCTTAGGCCCTCGCGGAAAGAACACTGAAGCTTTCTTT.

CDR3 coding DNA: TGTGCCAGCAGTGAAGTTTCGGTACGGTACTATGGCTACACCTTC. The encoded protein is CASSEVSVRYYGYTF. V is TRBV6-1 and J is TRBJ1-2; D gene unclear. Germline V gene sequence: CDR1 MNHNS, CDR2 SASEGT. The CDR3 sequence is 15 residues long. The V gene lost 1 base and the J gene lost 3 bases, with 12 bases spanning the gap.

The CDR3 coding sequence is TGCAGCGCTAGCGGGGGAAACTATGGCTACACCTTC. Translation: CSASGGNYGYTF. The chain recombines TRBV29-1 with TRBJ1-2; the D gene is possibly TRBD1 (5 bases). Germline lookup yields CDR1 SQVTM and CDR2 ANQGSEA. This CDR3 spans 12 amino acids. The V end was cut by 7 bases, the J end by 2 bases, with 11 bases between.

The gene calls are TRBV6-5 and TRBJ1-4, with D maybe TRBD1 (6 bases). The germline gives CDR1 MNHEY, CDR2 SVGAGI. The CDR3 has 15 residues. Trimming shortened V by 6 bases and J by 7 bases, and 18 bases separated the two germline ends. The CDR3 loop is CASSRDRRWTEKLFF. Written as DNA, the CDR3 is TGTGCCAGCAGCCGCGACAGGAGATGGACTGAAAAACTGTTTTTT.

The CDR3 nucleotides read TGTGCCAGCAGCGCCCGGACAGGGGTAGACTATGGCTACACCTTC. Translating gives CASSARTGVDYGYTF. This sequence joins TRBV7-2 and TRBJ1-2; 9 bases fit TRBD1. CDR3 length: 15 amino acids. The V and J ends lost 5 bases and 3 bases, in that order; junction bases with no gene match: 7. CDR1 and CDR2 from the germline V gene are SGHTA and FQGNSA.

This clone was counted a single time. This chain joins TRBV6-5 and TRBJ1-2; D not certain. V lost 0 bases and J 5 bases, leaving 13 bases between the germline ends. The CDR3 contains 15 residues. The germline V gene has CDR1 MNHEY and CDR2 SVGAGI. CDR3 nucleotide sequence: TGTGCCAGCAGTTACTCTGAGGGCACTTGGTATGGCTACACCTTC. Encoded protein: CASSYSEGTWYGYTF.

V gene TRBV7-6 combines with J gene TRBJ2-1; 9 positions agree with TRBD2. V was pared by 1 base and J by 4 bases, with 8 bases of the junction left unmatched. Germline V gives CDR1 SGHVS, CDR2 FNYEAQ. This CDR3 is built from 17 residues. This CDR3 reads CASSLVRRGGPYNEQFF. The CDR3 nucleotides are TGTGCCAGCAGCTTAGTAAGGCGGGGGGGCCCATACAATGAGCAGTTCTTC.

About this clone: A read error may account for a junction end that differs from germline. The V call is TRBV28, the J call TRBJ1-2; TRBD1 aligns across 9 bases. This CDR3 comprises 12 residues. CDR1 and CDR2 from the germline V gene are MDHEN and SYDVKM. The CDR3 DNA follows: TGTGCCACCAGACAGGGGGAGTATGGCCACACCTTC. Residues: CATRQGEYGHTF.

The chain is built from TRBV5-1 and TRBJ1-3, with D perhaps TRBD1 (5 bases). The CDR3 length is 16 residues. Trimming removed 3 bases at V and 0 bases at J, with 13 bases between. The germline V gene has CDR1 SGHRS and CDR2 YFSETQ. CDR3 sequence reads: CASSWGSGGSGNTIYF. The CDR3, as DNA: TGCGCCAGCAGCTGGGGTTCGGGGGGCTCTGGAAACACCATATATTTT.

This chain joins TRBV5-8 and TRBJ1-1; the match to TRBD1 covers 8 bases. The CDR3 contains 15 residues. The germline V gene has CDR1 SGHTS and CDR2 YDEGEE. J lost 1 base, V lost 0 bases, and 2 bases had no gene match. The CDR3 here is CASSLAGTGNTEAFF. The CDR3 nucleotides are TGTGCCAGCAGCTTGGCTGGGACAGGGAACACTGAAGCTTTCTTT. Together with reference TRBV5-8 and TRBJ1-1, the CDR3 gives the full variable domain: EAGVTQSPTHLIKTRGQQATLRCSPISGHTSVYWYQQALGLGLQFLLWYDEGEERNRGNFPPRFSGRQFPNYSSELNVNALELEDSALYLCASSLAGTGNTEAFFGQGTRLTVV.

This chain uses TRBV6-6 with TRBJ1-5; 10 bases agree with TRBD1. CDR3 size: 14 residues. J lost 5 bases, V lost 5 bases, and 3 bases had no gene match. Germline V CDR1 and CDR2: MNHNY, SVGAGI (reference sequence). CDR3 sequence (DNA): TGTGCCAGCAGTCAAGGGACAGGGGATCAGCCCCAGCATTTT. Amino acids: CASSQGTGDQPQHF.

V and J are TRBV5-1 and TRBJ2-1; 11 bases are a match to TRBD2. The CDR3 has 15 amino acids. CDR1 and CDR2 (germline): SGHRS, YFSETQ. The V segment lost 3 bases and the J segment 5 bases; nucleotides outside the gene matches: 4. The CDR3 reads CASSSTSGVNNEQFF. CDR3 sequence (DNA): TGCGCCAGCAGCTCGACTAGCGGGGTGAACAATGAGCAGTTCTTC.

The rearrangement uses TRBV28 and TRBJ2-5, with 7 bases that match TRBD1. The J call may be faulty, since TRBJ2-7 better matches the DNA end. This CDR3 is built from 12 residues. Germline V gene data show CDR1 as MDHEN and CDR2 as SYDVKM. The CDR3 nucleotides read TGTGCCAGCAAAGGACAGGCTGACGAGCAGTACTTC. This codes for CASKGQADEQYF.

This rearrangement joins TRBV4-3 to TRBJ2-1; 11 bases match TRBD2. From germline, CDR1 is LGHNA and CDR2 YSLEER. CDR3 length: 15 amino acids. The trim removed 4 bases at V and 12 bases at J, leaving 11 bases unmatched. The CDR3 DNA is TGCGCCAGCAGCCCACTAGCGGGGGAGCTCCGCTGGCAGTTCTTC. Translated: CASSPLAGELRWQFF.

The genes are TRBV7-4 and TRBJ2-5; 7 nucleotides line up with TRBD1. Trimming at V came to 4 bases and at J to 1 base, leaving 12 bases not matched to a gene. Germline lookup yields CDR1 SGHVT and CDR2 SQSDAQ. The CDR3 spans 17 residues. The DNA for the CDR3 is TGTGCCAGCAGCTCGCCCCGTGGGACAGCTTTCCAAGAGACCCAGTACTTC. It encodes CASSSPRGTAFQETQYF. The variable domain in full, completed from reference TRBV7-4 and TRBJ2-5, reads GAGVSQSPRYKVAKRGRDVALRCDSISGHVTLYWYRQTLGQGSEVLTYSQSDAQRDKSGRPSGRFSAERPERSVSTLKIQRTEQGDSAVYLCASSSPRGTAFQETQYFGPGTRLLVL.

The V call is TRBV9, the J call TRBJ2-7; a possible D gene is TRBD1 (6 bases). V dropped 0 bases and J dropped 2 bases, with 12 bases sitting between them. The CDR3 has 15 residues. CDR1 and CDR2 from the germline V gene are SGDLS and YYNGEE. CDR3: CASSVVGTPTYEQYF. The CDR3, as DNA: TGTGCCAGCAGCGTAGTCGGGACACCCACCTACGAGCAGTACTTC.

This clone was seen only a few times. V and J are TRBV6-1 and TRBJ2-5; no definite D call. Between the trimmed V and J ends, which lost 8 bases and 3 bases, there was a span of 10 bases. Per germline, CDR1 MNHNS and CDR2 SASEGT. There are 12 residues in the CDR3. DNA of the CDR3: TGTGCCAGCGAGTGTCTAGAAGAGACCCAGTACTTC. Translation: CASECLEETQYF.